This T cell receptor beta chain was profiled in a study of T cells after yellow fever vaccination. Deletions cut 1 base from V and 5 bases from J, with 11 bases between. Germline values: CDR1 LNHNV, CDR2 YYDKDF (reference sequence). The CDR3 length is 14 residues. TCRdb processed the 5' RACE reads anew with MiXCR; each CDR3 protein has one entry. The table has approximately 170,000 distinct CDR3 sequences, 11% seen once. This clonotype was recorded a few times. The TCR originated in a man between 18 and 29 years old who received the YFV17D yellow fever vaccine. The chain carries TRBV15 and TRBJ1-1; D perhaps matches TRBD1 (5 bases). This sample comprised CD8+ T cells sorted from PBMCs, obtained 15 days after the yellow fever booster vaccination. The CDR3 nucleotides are TGTGCCACCAGCAGAGCCGTTGGGGGGACTGAAGCTTTCTTT. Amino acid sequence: CATSRAVGGTEAFF.